A selection of T cell receptor beta chains follows, all from one sample in a study of blood T cell repertoires in COVID-19. Repertoires were generated with immunoSEQ multiplex PCR, while TCRdb's copy carries only in-frame clones and drops some. The table has approximately 190,000 clones, about 81% seen once. The sequenced sample consisted of peripheral blood. All receptors derive from a man aged 30-40 years with active or convalescent COVID-19. The CDR3 runs from the conserved cysteine through the conserved F or W. The D gene is left open where the match is weak. Only some rows state a clone size, as once, few, many or a class for expanded clones.

J | D | V | size | DNA | CDR3
TRBJ2-3 | TRBD1 | TRBV30 | . | TGTGCCTGGACCTCGGGACAGGGTCCCCCAGATACGCAGTATTTT | CAWTSGQGPPDTQYF
TRBJ1-2 | . | TRBV6-6 | once | TGTGCCAGCAGTGCCGATGAACAGGGTTTACCTGGCTACACCTTC | CASSADEQGLPGYTF
TRBJ2-7 | . | TRBV18 | . | TGTGCCAGCTCACCGTCAGTCCCCTACGAGCAGTACTTC | CASSPSVPYEQYF
TRBJ1-2 | . | TRBV18 | . | TGTGCCAGCTCACCTCCGGGCAGGGCTAACTATGGCTACACCTTC | CASSPPGRANYGYTF
TRBJ2-3 | TRBD2 | TRBV7-2 | . | TGTGCCAGCAGCTTAACTAGCGGGATTCCTAGCACAGATACGCAGTATTTT | CASSLTSGIPSTDTQYF
TRBJ1-5 | . | TRBV2 | . | TGTGCCAGCACCCTTATATCCAATCAGCCCCAGCATTTT | CASTLISNQPQHF
TRBJ1-1 | . | TRBV5-1 | . | TGCGCCAGCAGCCCCGATAGAGGGATGAACACTGAAGCTTTCTTT | CASSPDRGMNTEAFF
TRBJ2-7 | TRBD1 | TRBV2 | . | TGTGCCAGCAACGACAATCCGGGCCAGGGGGCCTACGAGCAGTACTTC | CASNDNPGQGAYEQYF
TRBJ2-6 | . | TRBV3-1/TRBV3-2 | few | TGTGCCAGCAGCCAAGCCAGGGCTGGGGCCAACGTCCTGACTTTC | CASSQARAGANVLTF
TRBJ1-2 | TRBD1 | TRBV7-8 | . | TGTGCCAGCAGCTTACGGACAGGGGGCGGGGACTATGGCTACACCTTC | CASSLRTGGGDYGYTF
TRBJ1-4 | TRBD1 | TRBV5-1 | . | TGCGCCAGCAATAGATTCGGGACAGGGGAAAAACTGTTTTTT | CASNRFGTGEKLFF
TRBJ2-7 | TRBD2 | TRBV11-3 | . | TGTGCCAGCAGCTTAGATATGGGACTAGCGGGTGAGCAGTACTTC | CASSLDMGLAGEQYF
TRBJ1-2 | . | TRBV18 | . | TGTGCCAGCTCACCCGGGCCAGGGCCTATCGATGGCTACACCTTC | CASSPGPGPIDGYTF
TRBJ1-5 | . | TRBV29-1 | few | TGCAGCGTTTTGGCAGGGCTGGATCAGCCCCAGCATTTT | CSVLAGLDQPQHF
TRBJ2-3 | TRBD2 | TRBV5-1 | . | TGCGCCAGCACCCCTGGGGGGGTAAGCACAGATACGCAGTATTTT | CASTPGGVSTDTQYF
TRBJ1-2 | . | TRBV6-5 | . | TGTGCCAGCAGCCTTCCCCCACCAGGGGTCTATGGCTACACCTTC | CASSLPPPGVYGYTF
TRBJ2-3 | TRBD2 | TRBV3-1/TRBV3-2 | . | TGTGCCAGCAGTCATAAAACCGGGACTAGCGGGAGAAAGAGTCCACAGGATACGCAGTATTTT | CASSHKTGTSGRKSPQDTQYF
TRBJ2-1 | TRBD2 | TRBV6-5 | . | TGTGCCAGCAGTTACTCGGGCGGGGGACCGATAAATGAGCAGTTCTTC | CASSYSGGGPINEQFF
TRBJ1-1 | . | TRBV9 | . | TGTGCCAGCAGCCCGCTTGCAGGGGTGGGAGCTTTCTTT | CASSPLAGVGAFF
TRBJ1-2 | TRBD1 | TRBV18 | . | TGTGCCAGCTCACCACCCCCGGGACAGGGGCGCTCCTCTAACTATGGCTACACCTTC | CASSPPPGQGRSSNYGYTF
TRBJ1-1 | TRBD1 | TRBV28 | few | TGTGCCAGCAGTTTACCAAAGGGACAGGCGAACACTGAAGCTTTCTTT | CASSLPKGQANTEAFF
TRBJ2-3 | . | TRBV14 | few | TGTGCCAGCAGCGCAGGCCCCCAGCGGCCCACAGATACGCAGTATTTT | CASSAGPQRPTDTQYF
TRBJ1-3 | . | TRBV9 | . | TGTGCCAGCAGCGTAGACCAGGGCCCCGGAAACACCATATATTTT | CASSVDQGPGNTIYF
TRBJ1-2 | . | TRBV18 | . | TGTGCCAGCTCGCGCCGGGAAACAGAGAACGGCTACACCTTC | CASSRRETENGYTF
TRBJ1-2 | . | TRBV19 | . | TGTGCCAGTACAATAGGGGCAGGGATGAACTATGGCTACACCTTC | CASTIGAGMNYGYTF
TRBJ2-1 | . | TRBV7-5 | once | TGTGTCAGAAGCTTAGCTAGCGGGGGGGACAATGAGCAGTTCTTC | CVRSLASGGDNEQFF
TRBJ1-1 | TRBD1 | TRBV9 | once | TGTGCCAGCAGCTTTGGGACAGGGAGTCACACTGAAGCTTTCTTT | CASSFGTGSHTEAFF
TRBJ2-2 | . | TRBV9 | once | TGTGCCAGCAGCGTAGCACCCGCCGGTACCGGGGAGCTGTTTTTT | CASSVAPAGTGELFF
TRBJ2-6 | TRBD2 | TRBV6-5 | . | TGTGCCAGCAGCTCCTGGGGAGGGGGGGCCAACGTCCTGACTTTC | CASSSWGGGANVLTF
TRBJ1-5 | . | TRBV6-5 | . | TGTGCCAGCAGGTTTCGGGGTCAGCCCCAGCATTTT | CASRFRGQPQHF
TRBJ2-7 | TRBD1 | TRBV27 | . | TGTGCCAGCAGTCCGACAGGGGGAGCCTTCGAGCAGTACTTC | CASSPTGGAFEQYF
TRBJ1-1 | . | TRBV20-1 | . | TGCAGTGCTAGTGATGCCGCCAGGGTGAACACTGAAGCTTTCTTT | CSASDAARVNTEAFF
TRBJ1-4 | TRBD1 | TRBV7-2 | . | TGTGCCAGCAGCCCCCGACAGGGAACGGGCGAAAAACTGTTTTTT | CASSPRQGTGEKLFF
TRBJ2-1 | TRBD2 | TRBV5-3 | few | TGTGCCAGAAGCTTGGGGGACTACCCTGCCTACAATGAGCAGTTCTTC | CARSLGDYPAYNEQFF
TRBJ1-1 | TRBD1 | TRBV29-1 | . | TGCAGCGTTGACAGGGGGTCAGCTGAAGCTTTCTTT | CSVDRGSAEAFF
TRBJ2-7 | . | TRBV9 | once | TGTGCCAGCAGCGTAGCCGACAGCTCCTACGAGCAGTACTTC | CASSVADSSYEQYF
TRBJ2-7 | TRBD1 | TRBV11-2 | . | TGTGCCAGCAGCTTAGTAATGGAGGTCAGGGACAGACTTCCCTACGAGCAGTACTTC | CASSLVMEVRDRLPYEQYF
TRBJ1-1 | TRBD1 | TRBV5-1 | . | TGCGCCAGCAGCGCGGGACAGCCCTTGAACACTGAAGCTTTCTTT | CASSAGQPLNTEAFF
TRBJ1-4 | TRBD1 | TRBV6-2/TRBV6-3 | . | TGTGCCAGCAGTACCCGGACAGGAAATGAAAAACTGTTTTTT | CASSTRTGNEKLFF
TRBJ1-1 | . | TRBV19 | . | TGTGCCAGTAGTGCCAGGGGTACTGAAGCTTTCTTT | CASSARGTEAFF
TRBJ2-2 | . | TRBV5-1 | . | TGCGCCAGCAGCTTGGAGGCAGGGTCTAACACCGGGGAGCTGTTTTTT | CASSLEAGSNTGELFF
TRBJ2-3 | TRBD2 | TRBV5-1 | . | TGCGCCAGCAGCTTGGGTTATCTAGCGGGAGACGCAGATACGCAGTATTTT | CASSLGYLAGDADTQYF
TRBJ2-3 | . | TRBV5-4 | . | TGTGCCAGCAGCTTGATTAGCGGCACAGATACGCAGTATTTT | CASSLISGTDTQYF
TRBJ2-7 | TRBD1 | TRBV11-2 | once | TGTGCCAGCAGCCAGGACAGGGGTTCCTACGAGCAGTACTTC | CASSQDRGSYEQYF
TRBJ2-5 | . | TRBV19 | . | TGTGCCAGTAGTATGCCCAGAACAGCTGGGTGGGAGACCCAGTACTTC | CASSMPRTAGWETQYF
TRBJ1-3 | . | TRBV30 | . | TGTGCCTGCCGAGGCGGAAACACCATATATTTT | CACRGGNTIYF
TRBJ2-1 | TRBD1 | TRBV19 | . | TGTGCCAGTAGCATCACGGGACAGGTTGACACGGAGCAGTTCTTC | CASSITGQVDTEQFF
TRBJ2-1 | TRBD2 | TRBV7-9 | once | TGTGCCAGCAGCTCCCCTTTTCTAGCGGGTTCCAATGAGCAGTTCTTC | CASSSPFLAGSNEQFF
TRBJ1-2 | TRBD1 | TRBV27 | few | TGTGCCAGCAGACTACAGGGGTCCCTCTATGGCTACACCTTC | CASRLQGSLYGYTF
TRBJ2-3 | . | TRBV25-1 | . | TGTGCCAGCAGCCGCTACGAGGGAACAGATACGCAGTATTTT | CASSRYEGTDTQYF
TRBJ1-4 | TRBD1 | TRBV30 | few | TGTGCCTGGAATACGGGACAGGGCGGTATTAATGAAAAACTGTTTTTT | CAWNTGQGGINEKLFF
TRBJ1-2 | . | TRBV12-3/TRBV12-4 | . | TGTGCCAGCAGCCAAACCGCAGGGCCCGGCACCTTC | CASSQTAGPGTF
TRBJ2-3 | TRBD2 | TRBV10-2 | . | TGCGCCAGCAGTGTCCACGCGGGGGGCCCTACAGATACGCAGTATTTT | CASSVHAGGPTDTQYF
TRBJ2-7 | . | TRBV27 | . | TGTGCCAGCAGTCTGACAAGTTCCTACGAGCAGTACTTC | CASSLTSSYEQYF
TRBJ2-1 | . | TRBV14 | once | TGTGCCAGCAGCCCCGGTCGGGGGAGGGGGGGTTACAATGAGCAGTTCTTC | CASSPGRGRGGYNEQFF
TRBJ1-3 | . | TRBV7-9 | once | TGTGCCAGCAGCTTTGGTGACAAGTCCTCAAACACCATATATTTT | CASSFGDKSSNTIYF
TRBJ2-7 | TRBD2 | TRBV7-2 | . | TGTGCCAGCAGCTGGACTAGCGGGAGGGCCCACGAGCAGTACTTC | CASSWTSGRAHEQYF
TRBJ2-3 | . | TRBV7-9 | few | TGTGCCAGCAGCTTAGCGCAGGCGGGGAGCACAGATACGCAGTATTTT | CASSLAQAGSTDTQYF
TRBJ2-3 | . | TRBV5-1 | . | TGCGCCAGCAGCTTGAACGGGAGAGAGGGCACAGATACGCAGTATTTT | CASSLNGREGTDTQYF